The TCR beta chain described here comes from a study of T cells in Graves' hyperthyroidism and ophthalmopathy. Points from the study as a whole: Most thyroid clonotypes expanded above 0.001 appeared in blood too. Researchers report that a 13 V-J model separated ophthalmopathy from stable hyperthyroidism. The model forecast ophthalmopathy, anticipating it by a median about 7 months before onset.

CDR3 size: 14 residues. The V end lost 3 bases, the J end lost 2 bases, and 12 bases lay between the germline ends. Germline CDR1 and CDR2: SGDLS and YYNGEE. The PBMCs had their origin in roughly 9.4 ml of fresh peripheral blood. RNA transcripts provided the source from which TCR beta CDR3 regions were amplified. The study used the HTBI primer set for a first-round RT-PCR of the TCR CDR3. TCRdb itself ran the multiplex PCR reads through MiXCR, one entry per CDR3 protein. This table holds around 300,000 distinct CDR3 sequences, around 22% found once. This clonotype was found many times. The antigen is unknown.

The TCR originated in a man aged 25 to 40 with Graves' ophthalmopathy. The rearrangement joins TRBV9 to TRBJ2-7; D unclear. The sequencing input was blood. The CDR3 here is CASSEGSIPYEQYF. The CDR3 region has the DNA TGTGCCAGCAGCGAGGGTTCGATTCCCTACGAGCAGTACTTC.